This T cell receptor (beta chain) was retrieved from a study of shared clonotypes between healthy human individuals. Overall study results and limits: Donors were few, which limited the genetic and exposure-history diversity represented.

Positively selected for CCR7, the CD45RO-negative cells used as naive CD8 cells excluded terminally differentiated effector memory CD45RA+ cells. Sequencing used immunoSEQ multiplex PCR; TCRdb keeps in-frame clones, though not all of them. The sample records more than 2 million clones, about 95% being singletons. A remark on this clone: Antigen: not known.

The sample taken for sequencing was naive CD8+ T cells sorted from blood. The clonotype originates from a young man in good health.

CDR3 sequence: CAISEGRPLDYGYTF. CDR3 nucleotide sequence: TGTGCCATCAGTGAGGGTAGGCCTCTGGACTATGGCTACACCTTC. The genes are TRBV10-3 and TRBJ1-2; no clear D gene. The germline gives CDR1 ENHRY, CDR2 SYGVKD. V lost 2 bases to trimming and J lost 3 bases, with 13 bases between them. This CDR3 comprises 15 residues.